This T cell receptor beta chain was identified in a study of tumor-infiltrating lymphocytes in primary liver carcinoma. The wider study: All patients, whether men or women, fell within 30 to 69 years of age. General observations from the study: Only about 7-24% of top clones appeared in all five tumor regions. Top-250-clone fractions were significantly higher in tumors than in blood (p = 0.039).

TCR beta cDNA was made from approximately 540 ng total RNA with a constant-region primer. Libraries of TCR beta came from three nested multiplex PCR rounds with slightly modified ARM-PCR. Amplification in the first two PCR rounds was performed using TRBV1-TRBV30 forward primers and a C-beta reverse primer for approximately 10 cycles each. TCRdb processed the multiplex PCR reads anew with MiXCR; each CDR3 protein has one entry. The sample records tens of thousands of distinct CDR3 sequences, around 70% being singletons. Trimming left V 6 bases short and J 7 bases short, with 16 bases between. The CDR3 spans 14 residues. Germline V lookup: CDR1 SGHAT, CDR2 FQNNGV. Co-extracted RNA and DNA came from roughly 20-30 mg of unsorted bulk tissue. Tumor samples each held over 80% viable tumor cells. As regards this clonotype: Its target is unknown. Because the CDR3 is missing its conserved closing phenylalanine or tryptophan, this is likely a read error.

The source material was liver tumor tissue from sampling region 1. This sample's subset: tumor region T1, superior pole. This TCR was sampled from a man between 35 and 55 years old with primary liver carcinoma and hepatitis B virus infection. V usage is TRBV11-2 and J usage is TRBJ2-1; D not certain. The CDR3 here is CASRSTAGGNEQFL. The CDR3 bases are TGTGCCAGCAGATCCACTGCAGGCGGTAATGAGCAGTTCCTC.